This TCR beta chain comes out of a study of Graves' ophthalmopathy and Graves' hyperthyroidism. Turning to the study itself: Peripheral blood was collected at initial diagnosis, before any treatment.

Amplification of the TCR beta CDR3 regions used RNA transcripts (as template). An opening RT-PCR round employed HTBI primers and preceded a second-round multiplex PCR. TCRdb re-called the multiplex PCR reads through MiXCR, storing one row per CDR3 protein. The sample yields hundreds of thousands of distinct CDR3 sequences, roughly 41% seen once. The sample holds many counts of this clonotype. A duration under 3 months, NOSPECS ≥4, CAS ≥3 and moderate-to-severe activity characterized the donors with ophthalmopathy. Other autoimmune disease, uncontrolled infection, pregnancy and lactation led to exclusion. It was on clinical symptoms, serum thyroxine, TRAb, thyroid ultrasound and orbital computed tomography that diagnosis relied. The sequence came from an adult man with Graves' ophthalmopathy. Sequencing used peripheral blood.

CDR3 loop: CASSFRTRTGVTGELFF. CDR3 DNA sequence: TGTGCCAGCAGCTTCCGGACTAGGACAGGGGTGACCGGGGAGCTGTTTTTT. This rearrangement joins TRBV5-6 to TRBJ2-2; 9 nucleotides align to TRBD1. Trimming at V came to 2 bases and at J to 5 bases, leaving 10 bases not matched to a gene. The CDR3 sequence is 17 residues long. The germline V gene has CDR1 SGHDT and CDR2 YYEEEE.